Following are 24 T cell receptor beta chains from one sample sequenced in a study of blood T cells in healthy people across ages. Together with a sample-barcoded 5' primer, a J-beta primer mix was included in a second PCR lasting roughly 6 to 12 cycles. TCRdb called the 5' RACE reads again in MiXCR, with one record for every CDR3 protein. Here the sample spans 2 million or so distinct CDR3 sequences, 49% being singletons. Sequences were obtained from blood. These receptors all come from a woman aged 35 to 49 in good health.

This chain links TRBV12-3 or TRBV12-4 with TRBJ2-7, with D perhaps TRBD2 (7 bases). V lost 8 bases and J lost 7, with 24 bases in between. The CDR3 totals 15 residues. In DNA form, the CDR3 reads TGTGCCAGCTACAGAGGGGGGGGGAGGGGCAATGAGCAGTACTTC. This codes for CASYRGGGRGNEQYF.

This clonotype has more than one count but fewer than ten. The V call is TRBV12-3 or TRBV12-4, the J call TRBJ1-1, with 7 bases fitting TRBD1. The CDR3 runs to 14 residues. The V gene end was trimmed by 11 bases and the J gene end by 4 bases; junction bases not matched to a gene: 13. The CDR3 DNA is TGTGCCTCACAGACAGGGCGTGGATTCACTGAAGCTTTCTTT. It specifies CASQTGRGFTEAFF.

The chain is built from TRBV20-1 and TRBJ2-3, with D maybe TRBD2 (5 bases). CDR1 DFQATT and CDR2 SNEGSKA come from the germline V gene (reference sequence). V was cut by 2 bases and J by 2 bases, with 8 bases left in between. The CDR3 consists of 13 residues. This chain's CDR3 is CSARPGVTDTQYF. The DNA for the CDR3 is TGCAGTGCTAGACCCGGGGTCACAGATACGCAGTATTTT.

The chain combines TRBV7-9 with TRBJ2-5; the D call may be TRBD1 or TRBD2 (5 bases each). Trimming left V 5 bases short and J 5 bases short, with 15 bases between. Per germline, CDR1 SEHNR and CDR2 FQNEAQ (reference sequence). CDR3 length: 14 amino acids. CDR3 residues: CASSPVRGRETQYF. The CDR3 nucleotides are TGTGCCAGCAGCCCCGTACGGGGACGGGAGACCCAGTACTTC.

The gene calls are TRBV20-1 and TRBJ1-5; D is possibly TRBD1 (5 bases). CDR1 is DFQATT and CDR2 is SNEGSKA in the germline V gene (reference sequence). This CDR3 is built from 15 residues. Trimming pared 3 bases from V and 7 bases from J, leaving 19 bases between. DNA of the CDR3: TGCAGTGCTAGTGATTCGGGGCATTCCGCCCAGCCCCAGCATTTT. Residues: CSASDSGHSAQPQHF.

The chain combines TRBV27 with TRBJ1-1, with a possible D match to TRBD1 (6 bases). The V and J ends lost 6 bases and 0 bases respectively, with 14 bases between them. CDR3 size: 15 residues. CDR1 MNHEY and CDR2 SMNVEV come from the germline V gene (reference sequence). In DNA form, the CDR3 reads TGTGCCAGCAGGGGTGCAGGGACAATGAACACTGAAGCTTTCTTT. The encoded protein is CASRGAGTMNTEAFF.

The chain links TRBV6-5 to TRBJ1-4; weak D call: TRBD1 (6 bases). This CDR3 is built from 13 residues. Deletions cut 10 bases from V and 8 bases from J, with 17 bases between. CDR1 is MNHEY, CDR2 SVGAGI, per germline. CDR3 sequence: CATRTGMEEKLFF. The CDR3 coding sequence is TGTGCCACACGTACAGGGATGGAGGAAAAACTGTTTTTT.

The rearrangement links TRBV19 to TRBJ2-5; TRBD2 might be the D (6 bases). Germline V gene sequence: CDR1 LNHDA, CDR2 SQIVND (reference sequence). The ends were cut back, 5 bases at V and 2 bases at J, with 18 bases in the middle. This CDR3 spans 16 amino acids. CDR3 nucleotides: TGTGCCAGTAGTCGGGGAGTGGCGGGAAAGCAAGAGACCCAGTACTTC. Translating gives CASSRGVAGKQETQYF.

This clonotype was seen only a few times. The CDR3, as DNA: TGTGCCAGCAGCTATAGCTTCACTAGCGGGGGGGCAGGAGAGACCCAGTACTTC. This encodes CASSYSFTSGGAGETQYF. The chain recombines TRBV7-2 with TRBJ2-5, with 13 bases lining up with TRBD2. The trim removed 4 bases at V and 4 bases at J, leaving 12 bases unmatched. This CDR3 is built from 18 residues. Germline values: CDR1 SGHTA, CDR2 FQGNSA. The whole variable domain, remainder taken from reference TRBV7-2 and TRBJ2-5, is GAGVSQSPSNKVTEKGKDVELRCDPISGHTALYWYRQSLGQGLEFLIYFQGNSAPDKSGLPSDRFSAERTGGSVSTLTIQRTQQEDSAVYLCASSYSFTSGGAGETQYFGPGTRLLVL.

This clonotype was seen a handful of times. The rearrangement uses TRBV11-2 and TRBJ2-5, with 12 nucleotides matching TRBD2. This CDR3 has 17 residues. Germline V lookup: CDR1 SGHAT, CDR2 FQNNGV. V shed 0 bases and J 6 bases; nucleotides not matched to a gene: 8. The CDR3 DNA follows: TGTGCCAGCAGCTTAGACGCCCTAGCGGGGGGGCTAAAGACCCAGTACTTC. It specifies CASSLDALAGGLKTQYF.

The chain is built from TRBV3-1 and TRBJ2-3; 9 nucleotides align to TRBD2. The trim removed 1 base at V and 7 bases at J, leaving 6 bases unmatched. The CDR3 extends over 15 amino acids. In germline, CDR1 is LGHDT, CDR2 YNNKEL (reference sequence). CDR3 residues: CASSQVGGGGYTQYF. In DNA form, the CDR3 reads TGTGCCAGCAGCCAAGTTGGCGGGGGGGGATATACGCAGTATTTT.

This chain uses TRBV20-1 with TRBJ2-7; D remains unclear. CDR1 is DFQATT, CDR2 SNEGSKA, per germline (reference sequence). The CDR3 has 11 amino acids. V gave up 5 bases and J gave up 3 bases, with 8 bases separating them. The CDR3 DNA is TGCAGTGCTGAGCTACGCTACGAGCAGTACTTC. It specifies CSAELRYEQYF.

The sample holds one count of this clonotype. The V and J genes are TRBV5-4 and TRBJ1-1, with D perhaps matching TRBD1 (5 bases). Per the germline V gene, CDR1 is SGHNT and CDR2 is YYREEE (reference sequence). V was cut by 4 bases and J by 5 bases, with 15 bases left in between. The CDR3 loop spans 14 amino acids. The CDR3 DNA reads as TGTGCCAGCAGCCTCTGGACGAGGGGAACTGAAGCTTTCTTT. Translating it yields CASSLWTRGTEAFF.

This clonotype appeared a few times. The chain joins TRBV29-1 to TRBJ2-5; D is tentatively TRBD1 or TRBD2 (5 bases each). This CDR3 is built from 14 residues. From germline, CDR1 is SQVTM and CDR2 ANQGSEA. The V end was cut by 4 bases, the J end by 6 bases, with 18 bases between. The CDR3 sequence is CSVVGTPEHKTQYF. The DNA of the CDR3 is TGCAGCGTTGTCGGGACCCCTGAACACAAGACCCAGTACTTC.

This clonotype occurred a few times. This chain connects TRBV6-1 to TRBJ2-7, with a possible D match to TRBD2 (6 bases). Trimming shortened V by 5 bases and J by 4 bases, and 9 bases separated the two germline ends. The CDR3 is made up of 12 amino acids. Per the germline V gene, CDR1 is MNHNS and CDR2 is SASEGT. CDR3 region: CASSMEGYEQYF. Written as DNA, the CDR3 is TGTGCCAGCAGTATGGAGGGGTACGAGCAGTACTTC.

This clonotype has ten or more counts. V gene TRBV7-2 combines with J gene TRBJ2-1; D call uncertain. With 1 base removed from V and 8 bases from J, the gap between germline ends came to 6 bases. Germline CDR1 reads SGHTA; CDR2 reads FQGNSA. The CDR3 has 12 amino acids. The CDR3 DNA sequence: TGTGCCAGCAGCTTAGGTGCCGATGAGCAGTTCTTC. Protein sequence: CASSLGADEQFF.

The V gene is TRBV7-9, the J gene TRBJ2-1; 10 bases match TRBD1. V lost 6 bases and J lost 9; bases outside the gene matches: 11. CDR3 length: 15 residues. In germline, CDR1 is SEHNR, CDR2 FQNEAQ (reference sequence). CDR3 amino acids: CASRSDRGLSGEQFF. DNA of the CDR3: TGTGCCAGCAGGTCCGACAGGGGGCTTTCGGGTGAGCAGTTCTTC.

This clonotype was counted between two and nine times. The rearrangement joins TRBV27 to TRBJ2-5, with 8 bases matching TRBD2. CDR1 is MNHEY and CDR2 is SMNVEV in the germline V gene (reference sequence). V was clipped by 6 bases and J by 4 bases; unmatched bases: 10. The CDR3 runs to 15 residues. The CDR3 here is CASSTRGGPSETQYF. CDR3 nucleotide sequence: TGTGCCAGCAGCACCCGGGGGGGCCCGTCAGAGACCCAGTACTTC.

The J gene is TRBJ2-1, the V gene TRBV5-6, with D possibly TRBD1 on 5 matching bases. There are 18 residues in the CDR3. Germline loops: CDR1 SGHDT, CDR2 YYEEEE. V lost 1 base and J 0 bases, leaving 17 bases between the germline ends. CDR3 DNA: TGTGCCAGCAGCTTGCGGGCAGGGATACTAAGCTCCTACAATGAGCAGTTCTTC. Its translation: CASSLRAGILSSYNEQFF.

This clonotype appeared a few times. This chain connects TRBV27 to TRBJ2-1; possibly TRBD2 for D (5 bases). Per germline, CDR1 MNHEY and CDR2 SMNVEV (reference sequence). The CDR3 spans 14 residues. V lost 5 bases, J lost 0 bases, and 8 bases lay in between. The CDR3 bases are TGTGCCAGCAGTCACCGGGACTCCTACAATGAGCAGTTCTTC. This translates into CASSHRDSYNEQFF.

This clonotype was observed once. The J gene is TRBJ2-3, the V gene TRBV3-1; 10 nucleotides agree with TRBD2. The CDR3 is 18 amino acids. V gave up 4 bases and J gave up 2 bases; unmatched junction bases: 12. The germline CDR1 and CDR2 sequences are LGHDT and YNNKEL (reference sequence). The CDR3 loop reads CASSPVWGAGGHTDTQYF. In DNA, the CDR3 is TGTGCCAGCAGCCCTGTCTGGGGAGCGGGGGGGCACACAGATACGCAGTATTTT.

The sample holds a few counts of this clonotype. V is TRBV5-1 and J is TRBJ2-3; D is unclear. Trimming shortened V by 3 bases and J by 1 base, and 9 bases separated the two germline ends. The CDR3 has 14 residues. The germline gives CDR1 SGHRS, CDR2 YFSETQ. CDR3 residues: CASSSSKGTDTQYF. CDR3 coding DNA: TGCGCCAGCAGCTCCTCGAAAGGCACAGATACGCAGTATTTT.

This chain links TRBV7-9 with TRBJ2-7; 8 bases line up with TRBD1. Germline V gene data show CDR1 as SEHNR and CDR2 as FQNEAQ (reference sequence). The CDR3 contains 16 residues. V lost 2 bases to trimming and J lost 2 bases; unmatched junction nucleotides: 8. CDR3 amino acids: CASSLRGTGTTYEQYF. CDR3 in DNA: TGTGCCAGCAGCTTACGGGGGACAGGAACAACCTACGAGCAGTACTTC.

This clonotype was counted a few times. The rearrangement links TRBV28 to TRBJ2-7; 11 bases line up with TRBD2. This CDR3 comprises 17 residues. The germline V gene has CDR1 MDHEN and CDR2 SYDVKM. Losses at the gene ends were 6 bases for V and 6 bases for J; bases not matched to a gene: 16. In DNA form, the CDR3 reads TGTGCCAGCAGCATACTAGCGGGGGTATCGGGTTTGATCGAGCAGTACTTC. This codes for CASSILAGVSGLIEQYF.